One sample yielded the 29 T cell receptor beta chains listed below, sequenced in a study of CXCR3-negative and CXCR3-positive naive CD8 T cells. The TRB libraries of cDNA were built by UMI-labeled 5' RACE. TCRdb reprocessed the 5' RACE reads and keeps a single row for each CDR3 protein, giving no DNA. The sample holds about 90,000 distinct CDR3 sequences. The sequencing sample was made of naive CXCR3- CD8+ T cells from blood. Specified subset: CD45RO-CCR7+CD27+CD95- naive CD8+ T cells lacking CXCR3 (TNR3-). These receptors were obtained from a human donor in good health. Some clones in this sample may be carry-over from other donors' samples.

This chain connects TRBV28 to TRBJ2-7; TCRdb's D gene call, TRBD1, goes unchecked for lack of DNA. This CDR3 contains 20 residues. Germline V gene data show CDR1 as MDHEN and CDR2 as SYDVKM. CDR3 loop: CASSPADGRTGRLSSYEQYF.

The CDR3 sequence is CASSLGALAEAFF. The chain carries TRBV7-3 and TRBJ1-1. CDR3 length: 13 amino acids. Germline V gives CDR1 SGHTA, CDR2 FQGTGA.

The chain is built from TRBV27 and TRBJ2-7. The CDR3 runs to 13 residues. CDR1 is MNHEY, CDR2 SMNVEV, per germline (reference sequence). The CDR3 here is CASSSVSSYEQYF.

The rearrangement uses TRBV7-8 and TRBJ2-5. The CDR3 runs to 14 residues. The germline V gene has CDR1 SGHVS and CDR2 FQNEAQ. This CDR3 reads CASSLAGVQETQYF.

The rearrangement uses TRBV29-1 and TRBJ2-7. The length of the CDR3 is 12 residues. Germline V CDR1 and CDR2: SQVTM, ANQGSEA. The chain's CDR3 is CSGYRPPYEQYF.

CDR3 region: CSVEDETPGSSYEQYF. The chain carries TRBV29-1 and TRBJ2-7. This CDR3 has 16 amino acids. Germline loops: CDR1 SQVTM, CDR2 ANQGSEA.

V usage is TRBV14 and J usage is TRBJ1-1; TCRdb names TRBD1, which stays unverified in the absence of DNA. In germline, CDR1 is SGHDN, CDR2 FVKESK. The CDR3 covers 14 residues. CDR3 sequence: CASSQETGADEAFF. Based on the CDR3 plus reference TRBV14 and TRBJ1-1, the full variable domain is EAGVTQFPSHSVIEKGQTVTLRCDPISGHDNLYWYRRVMGKEIKFLLHFVKESKQDESGMPNNRFLAERTGGTYSTLKVQPAELEDSGVYFCASSQETGADEAFFGQGTRLTVV.

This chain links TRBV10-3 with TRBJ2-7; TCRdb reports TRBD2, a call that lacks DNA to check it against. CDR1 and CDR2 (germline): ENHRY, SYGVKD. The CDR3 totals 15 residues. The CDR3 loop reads CAISESSGNSFEQYF.

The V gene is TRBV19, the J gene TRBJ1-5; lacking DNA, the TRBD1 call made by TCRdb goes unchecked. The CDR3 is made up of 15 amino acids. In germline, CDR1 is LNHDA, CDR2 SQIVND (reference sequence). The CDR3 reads CASSFRDRNNQPQHF. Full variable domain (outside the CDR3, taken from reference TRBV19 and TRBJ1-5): DGGITQSPKYLFRKEGQNVTLSCEQNLNHDAMYWYRQDPGQGLRLIYYSQIVNDFQKGDIAEGYSVSREKKESFPLTVTSAQKNPTAFYLCASSFRDRNNQPQHFGDGTRLSIL.

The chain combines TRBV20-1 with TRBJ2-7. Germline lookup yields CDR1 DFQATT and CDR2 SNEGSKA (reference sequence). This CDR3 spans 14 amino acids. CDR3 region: CSARARWDSYEQYF.

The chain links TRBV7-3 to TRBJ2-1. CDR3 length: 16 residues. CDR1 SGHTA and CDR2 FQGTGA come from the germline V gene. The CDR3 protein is CASSLRPEVSYNEQFF.

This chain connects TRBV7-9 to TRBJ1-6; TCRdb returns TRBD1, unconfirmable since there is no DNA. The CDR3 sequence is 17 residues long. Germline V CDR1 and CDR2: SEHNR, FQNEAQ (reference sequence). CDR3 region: CASSLAPAGTPVLTLHF.

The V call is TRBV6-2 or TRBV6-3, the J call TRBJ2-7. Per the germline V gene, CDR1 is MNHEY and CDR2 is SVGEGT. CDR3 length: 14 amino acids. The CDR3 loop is CASSYGTDSYEQYF.

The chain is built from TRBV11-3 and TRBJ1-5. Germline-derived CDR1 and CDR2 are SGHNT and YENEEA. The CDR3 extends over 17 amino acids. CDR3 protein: CASSLEWEGVGNQPQHF. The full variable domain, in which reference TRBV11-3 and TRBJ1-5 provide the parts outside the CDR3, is EAGVVQSPRYKIIEKKQPVAFWCNPISGHNTLYWYLQNLGQGPELLIRYENEEAVDDSQLPKDRFSAERLKGVDSTLKIQPAELGDSAVYLCASSLEWEGVGNQPQHFGDGTRLSIL.

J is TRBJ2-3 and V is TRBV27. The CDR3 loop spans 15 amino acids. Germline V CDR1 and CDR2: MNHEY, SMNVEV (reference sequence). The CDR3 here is CASSCDEDPTDTQYF.

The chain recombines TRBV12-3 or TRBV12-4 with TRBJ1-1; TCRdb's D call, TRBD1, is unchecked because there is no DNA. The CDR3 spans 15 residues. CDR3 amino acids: CASNPRGSGNTEAFF.

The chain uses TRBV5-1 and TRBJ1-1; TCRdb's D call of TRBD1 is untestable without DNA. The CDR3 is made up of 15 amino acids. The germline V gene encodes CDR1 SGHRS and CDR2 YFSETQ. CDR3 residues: CASSLEGVMNTEAFF.

CDR3 amino acids: CASSPRGGYQQYF. The gene calls are TRBV12-3 or TRBV12-4 and TRBJ2-7; without DNA, the TCRdb call of TRBD2 cannot be checked. This CDR3 has 13 residues.

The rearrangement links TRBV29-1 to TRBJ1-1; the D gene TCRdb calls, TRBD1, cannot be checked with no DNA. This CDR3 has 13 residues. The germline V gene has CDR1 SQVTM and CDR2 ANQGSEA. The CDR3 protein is CSSSRGMNTEAFF.

Here the CDR3 reads CASNWSGTGAYNEQFF. This rearrangement joins TRBV2 to TRBJ2-1; TCRdb outputs TRBD1, but without DNA this stays unchecked. Germline CDR1 and CDR2: SNHLY and FYNNEI. This CDR3 region has 16 residues.

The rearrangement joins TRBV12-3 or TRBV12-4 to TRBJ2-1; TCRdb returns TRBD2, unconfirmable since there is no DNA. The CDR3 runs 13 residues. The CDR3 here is CASSLDWYNEQFF.

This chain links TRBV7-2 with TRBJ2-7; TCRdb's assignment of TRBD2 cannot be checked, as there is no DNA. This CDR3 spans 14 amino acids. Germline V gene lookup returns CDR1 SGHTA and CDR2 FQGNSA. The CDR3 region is CASSLVAGGHEQYF.

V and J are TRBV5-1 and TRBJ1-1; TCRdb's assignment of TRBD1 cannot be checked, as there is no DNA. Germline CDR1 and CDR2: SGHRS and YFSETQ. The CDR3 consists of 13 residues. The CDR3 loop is CASGLQGVTEAFF.

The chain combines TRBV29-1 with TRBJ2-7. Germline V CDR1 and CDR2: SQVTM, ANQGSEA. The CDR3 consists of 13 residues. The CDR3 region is CSVLTGTTYEQYF.

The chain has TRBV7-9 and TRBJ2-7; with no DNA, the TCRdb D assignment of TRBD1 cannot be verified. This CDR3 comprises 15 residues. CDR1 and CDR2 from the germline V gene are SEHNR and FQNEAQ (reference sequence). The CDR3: CASTGGRTNSYEQYF.

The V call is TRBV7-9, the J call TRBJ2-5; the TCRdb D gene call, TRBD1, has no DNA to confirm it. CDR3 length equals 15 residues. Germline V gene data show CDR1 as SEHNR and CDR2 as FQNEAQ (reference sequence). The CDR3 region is CASSLMPTGEETQYF.

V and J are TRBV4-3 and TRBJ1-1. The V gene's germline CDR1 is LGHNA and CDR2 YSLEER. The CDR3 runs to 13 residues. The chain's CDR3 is CASSQDLQTEAFF.

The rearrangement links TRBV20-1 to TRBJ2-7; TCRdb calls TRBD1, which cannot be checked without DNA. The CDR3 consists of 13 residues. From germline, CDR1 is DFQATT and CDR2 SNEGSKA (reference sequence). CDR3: CSATPGQGYEQYF.

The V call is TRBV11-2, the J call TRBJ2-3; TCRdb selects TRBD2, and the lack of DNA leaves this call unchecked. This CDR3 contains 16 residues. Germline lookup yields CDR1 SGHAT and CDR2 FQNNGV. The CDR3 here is CASRAEAGVLTDTQYF.